This paragraph covers one T cell receptor beta chain sequence. The sample belongs to a study of blood T cell repertoires in COVID-19. Per the authors' pipeline: Amplified reference gene primers provided the basis for estimating nucleated cell counts. Data came from immunoSEQ multiplex PCR; TCRdb stores just in-frame clones and leaves some out. V, J and clone size reflect that table, while D and trimming were determined from the DNA. Here the sample spans approximately 200,000 clones, approximately 80% being singletons. This CDR3 contains 14 residues. Germline lookup yields CDR1 SGHTA and CDR2 FQGTGA. The germline V and J ends were trimmed by 5 bases and 2 bases, with 13 bases remaining between them. The cohort comprised adults aged roughly 18 to 95 years residing in 20 to 30 US areas.

V gene TRBV7-3 combines with J gene TRBJ2-7; D possibly corresponds to TRBD1 (6 bases). This TCR derives from a man in his forties who had recovered from COVID-19. Input material: PBMCs or T cells enriched from blood (not recorded which). The CDR3 nucleotides are TGTGCCAGCAGCCCGGTACAGGGAGCCTACGAGCAGTACGTC. It yields the protein CASSPVQGAYEQYV.